The 22 T cell receptor beta chains below were found in one sample sequenced in a study of early stage breast cancer tumors. The method was immunoSEQ multiplex PCR; TCRdb's version includes in-frame clones alone and lacks a portion of them. There are about 72,000 clones in the sample; under 85% occur only once, and 3.5% lies in the top ten. Sequenced: blood. These receptors were obtained from a person in their sixties with breast cancer.

This clone was seen more than once but under ten times. V gene TRBV5-5 combines with J gene TRBJ2-3; 11 bases agree with TRBD1. Germline CDR1 reads SGHKS; CDR2 reads YYEKEE (reference sequence). The V gene end was trimmed by 0 bases and the J gene end by 4 bases; junction bases not matched to a gene: 4. This CDR3 has 16 amino acids. The DNA for the CDR3 is TGTGCCAGCAGCTTGGGGACAGGGGGCATGTCAGATACGCAGTATTTT. It yields the protein CASSLGTGGMSDTQYF.

This clone was seen a single time. The rearrangement joins TRBV5-1 to TRBJ2-5, with a weak D call TRBD2 (6 bases). With 6 bases removed from V and 5 bases from J, the gap between germline ends came to 20 bases. The germline CDR1 and CDR2 sequences are SGHRS and YFSETQ. The CDR3 covers 15 residues. CDR3 bases: TGCGCCAGCAACTTTGGGACTCCCGGAGGGGAGACCCAGTACTTC. Its translation: CASNFGTPGGETQYF.

The chain recombines TRBV10-1 with TRBJ2-3; 11 bases fit TRBD2. CDR3 size: 15 residues. CDR1 and CDR2 (germline): WNHNN, SYGVQD (reference sequence). With 6 bases clipped from V and 4 bases from J, the junction kept 6 bases outside the gene matches. This CDR3 reads CASSSLAGGPDTQYF. The CDR3 region has the DNA TGCGCCAGCAGCTCCTTAGCGGGGGGGCCAGATACGCAGTATTTT.

The V call is TRBV6-4, the J call TRBJ1-1; D is undetermined. This CDR3 region has 13 residues. Looked up from germline, CDR1 is MRHNA and CDR2 is SNTAGT. With 6 bases removed from V and 0 bases from J, the gap between germline ends came to 8 bases. The CDR3 DNA follows: TGTGCCAGCAGACAGTCTATGAACACTGAAGCTTTCTTT. The encoded protein is CASRQSMNTEAFF.

The V call is TRBV6-5, the J call TRBJ2-7; D is unclear. V was cut by 1 base and J by 5 bases, with 3 bases left in between. There are 11 residues in the CDR3. CDR1 and CDR2 (germline): MNHEY, SVGAGI. The CDR3 here is CASSYLDEQYF. The CDR3 nucleotides read TGTGCCAGCAGTTACTTGGACGAGCAGTACTTC.

The chain employs TRBV9 and TRBJ1-4; no firm D call. The CDR3 covers 14 residues. V gave up 6 bases and J gave up 8 bases, with 17 bases separating them. Germline V gene data show CDR1 as SGDLS and CDR2 as YYNGEE. The CDR3: CASTPYEAAEKLFF. The CDR3 coding sequence is TGTGCCAGCACCCCTTATGAGGCGGCCGAAAAACTGTTTTTT.

This clone was counted only a few times. The chain is built from TRBV7-9 and TRBJ1-5; no definite D call. Trimming removed 4 bases from V and 4 bases from J, with 5 bases in between. Germline V CDR1 and CDR2: SEHNR, FQNEAQ (reference sequence). The CDR3 spans 12 residues. This CDR3 reads CASSSGNQPQHF. DNA of the CDR3: TGTGCCAGCAGCTCCGGAAATCAGCCCCAGCATTTT.

This rearrangement joins TRBV30 to TRBJ2-7; 8 bases map to TRBD2. The V and J ends lost 1 base and 5 bases, in that order; junction bases with no gene match: 4. Germline V gene data show CDR1 as GTSNPN and CDR2 as SVGIG (reference sequence). The CDR3 is made up of 13 amino acids. Here the CDR3 reads CAWSGLAGHEQYF. The CDR3, as DNA: TGTGCCTGGAGTGGCCTAGCGGGCCACGAGCAGTACTTC.

This chain uses TRBV11-3 with TRBJ2-2, with D perhaps given as TRBD1 or TRBD2 (5 bases each). Germline lookup yields CDR1 SGHNT and CDR2 YENEEA. Between the trimmed V and J ends, which lost 5 bases and 6 bases, there was a span of 19 bases. CDR3 length: 16 amino acids. The CDR3 coding sequence is TGTGCCAGCAGCCCTGGGACGTCTAGGGGCGCCGGGGAGCTGTTTTTT. Translation gives CASSPGTSRGAGELFF. Supplemented by reference TRBV11-3 and TRBJ2-2, the full variable domain reads EAGVVQSPRYKIIEKKQPVAFWCNPISGHNTLYWYLQNLGQGPELLIRYENEEAVDDSQLPKDRFSAERLKGVDSTLKIQPAELGDSAVYLCASSPGTSRGAGELFFGEGSRLTVL.

The chain carries TRBV10-3 and TRBJ1-2, with 8 bases lining up with TRBD1. This CDR3 has 15 amino acids. From germline, CDR1 is ENHRY and CDR2 SYGVKD. J was trimmed by 2 bases and V by 4 bases; bases with no gene match: 6. CDR3 protein: CAISARQGKNYGYTF. DNA of the CDR3: TGTGCCATCAGTGCCCGACAGGGGAAGAACTATGGCTACACCTTC.

The genes are TRBV28 and TRBJ2-5; a possible D gene is TRBD1 (6 bases). CDR1 and CDR2 (germline): MDHEN, SYDVKM. The CDR3 is made up of 16 amino acids. With 5 bases removed from V and 5 bases from J, the gap between germline ends came to 21 bases. DNA for the CDR3: TGTGCCAGCAGTGCTCGGGGTTTTGGGGGCCGCGAGACCCAGTACTTC. This gives the protein CASSARGFGGRETQYF.

This CDR3 reads CASTLWGGTSGSYNEQFF. The CDR3 DNA reads as TGTGCCAGCACACTTTGGGGGGGGACTAGCGGCTCCTACAATGAGCAGTTCTTC. The chain recombines TRBV27 with TRBJ2-1, with TRBD2 matching 11 bases. The germline V gene has CDR1 MNHEY and CDR2 SMNVEV (reference sequence). CDR3 length: 18 amino acids. V dropped 7 bases and J dropped 0; count of bases not matched to a gene: 11.

This clone has a single count. This chain links TRBV28 with TRBJ2-5; unclear D gene. Germline V gene lookup returns CDR1 MDHEN and CDR2 SYDVKM. V lost 7 bases and J lost 1, with 19 bases in between. CDR3 length: 16 amino acids. CDR3: CASNPMPWDSQETQYF. CDR3 nucleotide sequence: TGTGCCAGCAACCCGATGCCGTGGGATTCCCAAGAGACCCAGTACTTC.

This clone has a handful of counts. The V call is TRBV5-1, the J call TRBJ2-7; 9 bases are shared with TRBD2. This CDR3 comprises 15 residues. Germline values: CDR1 SGHRS, CDR2 YFSETQ. V was pared by 1 base and J by 1 base, with 3 bases of the junction left unmatched. The CDR3 DNA is TGCGCCAGCAGCTTGCAAGCGGGAGGATCCTACGAGCAGTACTTC. It specifies CASSLQAGGSYEQYF.

The gene calls are TRBV6-6 and TRBJ2-5, with 7 bases identical to TRBD2. V gave up 2 bases and J gave up 1 base; unmatched junction bases: 7. The V gene's germline CDR1 is MNHNY and CDR2 SVGAGI (reference sequence). The CDR3 totals 16 residues. CDR3 sequence reads: CASSYGEGFVQETQYF. CDR3 in DNA: TGTGCCAGCAGTTACGGGGAGGGATTTGTCCAAGAGACCCAGTACTTC.

The CDR3 DNA is TGTGCCAGCAGTTTACCCATTTTCACCGGGGAGCTGTTTTTT. Its protein product is CASSLPIFTGELFF. This rearrangement joins TRBV28 to TRBJ2-2; the D is unclear. Trimming stripped 2 bases from V and 4 bases from J, with 8 bases between. CDR3 length equals 14 residues. The germline CDR1 and CDR2 sequences are MDHEN and SYDVKM.

J is TRBJ1-2 and V is TRBV7-9; D uncertain. V lost 4 bases and J 8 bases, leaving 11 bases between the germline ends. CDR1 is SEHNR and CDR2 is FQNEAQ in the germline V gene (reference sequence). This CDR3 is built from 12 residues. As DNA, the CDR3 is TGTGCCAGCAGCTCGGACGTCGGGGGCTACACCTTC. Amino acid sequence: CASSSDVGGYTF. Supplemented by reference TRBV7-9 and TRBJ1-2, the full variable domain reads DTGVSQNPRHKITKRGQNVTFRCDPISEHNRLYWYRQTLGQGPEFLTYFQNEAQLEKSRLLSDRFSAERPKGSFSTLEIQRTEQGDSAMYLCASSSDVGGYTFGSGTRLTVV.

The chain joins TRBV19 to TRBJ2-5; 7 positions match TRBD1. Germline CDR1 LNHDA, CDR2 SQIVND (reference sequence). After removal of 6 bases from V and 5 bases from J, the junction contained 9 bases not matched to a gene. This CDR3 has 14 amino acids. CDR3 region: CASRGQPPLETQYF. The DNA for the CDR3 is TGTGCCAGTAGGGGACAGCCCCCCTTGGAGACCCAGTACTTC.

The rearrangement links TRBV4-2 to TRBJ2-3, with D hard to call. Germline assignment: CDR1 LGHNA and CDR2 YNFKEQ. The germline V and J ends were trimmed by 4 bases and 4 bases, with 9 bases remaining between them. There are 13 residues in the CDR3. The CDR3 coding sequence is TGTGCCAGCAGCCTGGAGAGTGCAGATACGCAGTATTTT. Translated: CASSLESADTQYF.

The CDR3 spells CASSSSSGRTTQYF. CDR3 sequence (DNA): TGTGCCAGCAGCTCCTCTAGCGGGAGAACTACGCAGTATTTT. The rearrangement uses TRBV11-2 and TRBJ2-3, with 10 bases aligning to TRBD2. V lost 4 bases to trimming and J lost 8 bases; unmatched junction nucleotides: 6. In germline, CDR1 is SGHAT, CDR2 FQNNGV. The CDR3 is 14 amino acids.

The rearrangement joins TRBV19 to TRBJ2-1, with D perhaps matching TRBD1 (6 bases). Trimming left V 6 bases short and J 4 bases short, with 13 bases between. The germline V gene has CDR1 LNHDA and CDR2 SQIVND (reference sequence). The CDR3 totals 14 residues. DNA for the CDR3: TGTGCCAGTAGCCGACAGGCCCTATACAATGAGCAGTTCTTC. It translates to CASSRQALYNEQFF.

The J gene is TRBJ1-4, the V gene TRBV6-5; a weak D match, TRBD1 (5 bases). The CDR3 consists of 15 residues. Trimming removed 5 bases from V and 7 bases from J, with 17 bases in between. CDR1 and CDR2 from the germline V gene are MNHEY and SVGAGI. CDR3 region: CASSTLWGDSEKLFF. CDR3 sequence (DNA): TGTGCCAGCAGTACCCTGTGGGGGGATTCTGAAAAACTGTTTTTT.